The present T cell receptor (beta chain) was sequenced within a study of T-cell reconstitution after alpha-beta-depleted transplantation in children. Trimming cost V 5 bases and J 4 bases, with 11 bases left between them. The CDR3 covers 13 residues. Preparation of the TCRbeta library used unique molecular identifiers. TCRdb called the PCR reads again in MiXCR, with one record for every CDR3 protein. The sample lists about 470,000 distinct CDR3 sequences, around two fifths occurring once. V gene TRBV12-3 or TRBV12-4 combines with J gene TRBJ1-1; D unclear. The sequence derives from a girl aged 2 to 9 with aplastic anemia, due to receive a stem cell transplant. This sample comprised PBMCs, obtained before TCRalphabeta/CD19-depleted stem cell transplant. The CDR3: CASSTRPGTEAFF. DNA of the CDR3: TGTGCCAGCAGTACCCGACCGGGCACTGAAGCTTTCTTT.